The next 24 T cell receptor beta chains were all read from a single sample in a study of breast tumors, draining lymph nodes, adjacent tissues. Axillary draining lymph nodes of breast cancer patients supplied the node samples. TCRdb ran MiXCR on the multiplex PCR reads and lists one entry per CDR3 protein. The sample records about 230,000 distinct CDR3 sequences, about a third being singletons. Sequencing input: axillary lymph node tissue. The source of these receptors is a female donor with breast cancer. Some clones in this sample may be carry-over from other donors' samples.

This clonotype has ten or more counts. The chain recombines TRBV20-1 with TRBJ1-4; D ambiguous. Germline assignment: CDR1 DFQATT and CDR2 SNEGSKA (reference sequence). The CDR3 contains 13 residues. The germline V and J ends were trimmed by 6 bases and 7 bases, with 15 bases remaining between them. CDR3 region: CSAPRNSGEKLFF. CDR3 coding DNA: TGCAGTGCGCCCAGGAATAGTGGTGAAAAACTGTTTTTT.

This clonotype has only a few counts. The V gene is TRBV18, the J gene TRBJ2-6; D call uncertain. The CDR3 sequence is 16 residues long. Trimming removed 1 base at V and 0 bases at J, with 7 bases between. Looked up from germline, CDR1 is KGHSH and CDR2 is LQKENI. CDR3 region: CASSPQESSGANVLTF. CDR3 coding DNA: TGTGCCAGCTCACCACAGGAAAGCTCTGGGGCCAACGTCCTGACTTTC.

This clonotype was recorded many times. The J gene is TRBJ2-7, the V gene TRBV3-1; 12 bases are shared with TRBD1. Per the germline V gene, CDR1 is LGHDT and CDR2 is YNNKEL (reference sequence). J was trimmed by 6 bases and V by 4 bases; bases with no gene match: 4. This CDR3 is built from 14 residues. CDR3 bases: TGTGCCAGCAGCCTCGGGACAGGGGGCGGCGAGCAGTACTTC. Translating gives CASSLGTGGGEQYF.

Many counts were recorded for this clonotype. The V gene is TRBV24-1, the J gene TRBJ1-5; weak D call: TRBD1 (5 bases). This CDR3 has 13 residues. The germline gives CDR1 KGHDR, CDR2 SFDVKD. The V gene lost 4 bases and the J gene lost 11 bases, with 14 bases spanning the gap. The CDR3 reads CATSEKGFRAQHF. For the CDR3, the DNA is TGTGCCACCAGTGAGAAGGGGTTTAGAGCCCAGCATTTT.

This clonotype showed up many times. J is TRBJ2-5 and V is TRBV7-6; tentative D call: TRBD2 (6 bases). The CDR3 is made up of 20 amino acids. Per germline, CDR1 SGHVS and CDR2 FNYEAQ. The V end was cut by 1 base, the J end by 5 bases, with 29 bases between. CDR3 region: CASSLVPVGTDRARRETQYF. The CDR3 nucleotides are TGTGCCAGCAGCTTAGTACCCGTCGGGACTGACCGAGCACGTAGGGAGACCCAGTACTTC.

Many counts were recorded for this clonotype. The V call is TRBV7-9, the J call TRBJ2-1; D ambiguous. Trimming left V 5 bases short and J 4 bases short, with 18 bases between. Germline CDR1 reads SEHNR; CDR2 reads FQNEAQ (reference sequence). The CDR3 length is 16 residues. The CDR3 region is CASSALDINLYNEQFF. Here the CDR3 DNA reads TGTGCCAGCAGCGCTCTTGATATTAACCTTTACAATGAGCAGTTCTTC.

This chain joins TRBV20-1 and TRBJ2-7; TRBD1 aligns across 7 bases. Germline CDR1 reads DFQATT; CDR2 reads SNEGSKA (reference sequence). V lost 6 bases, J lost 3 bases, and 11 bases stayed unmatched. The length of the CDR3 is 14 residues. The CDR3 protein is CSASSVPGGYEQYF. In DNA form, the CDR3 reads TGCAGTGCCAGCAGTGTGCCAGGGGGCTACGAGCAGTACTTC.

Many counts were recorded for this clonotype. This rearrangement joins TRBV3-1 to TRBJ2-1; a weak D match, TRBD1 (5 bases). V lost 4 bases, J lost 7 bases, and 14 bases lay in between. The CDR3 has 14 residues. Germline V gene lookup returns CDR1 LGHDT and CDR2 YNNKEL (reference sequence). The CDR3 spells CASSPGQGINEQFF. The CDR3 nucleotides read TGTGCCAGCAGCCCTGGACAAGGGATAAATGAGCAGTTCTTC.

This clonotype was detected many times. The rearrangement links TRBV9 to TRBJ2-1; 14 bases agree with TRBD2. CDR1 is SGDLS and CDR2 is YYNGEE in the germline V gene. The CDR3 length is 14 residues. Unmatched junction bases numbered 4, after V lost 4 bases and J lost 10 bases. Here the CDR3 DNA reads TGTGCCAGCAGCCCTCGACTAGCGGGAGGGGAGCAGTTCTTC. This encodes CASSPRLAGGEQFF.

This clonotype was picked up many times. The chain uses TRBV20-1 and TRBJ2-7; D gene unclear. Looked up from germline, CDR1 is DFQATT and CDR2 is SNEGSKA (reference sequence). The germline V and J ends were trimmed by 6 bases and 4 bases, with 22 bases remaining between them. The CDR3 consists of 15 residues. DNA for the CDR3: TGCAGTGCCAGTGGGCACCGGATCCCCCCGTACGAGCAGTACTTC. It translates to CSASGHRIPPYEQYF.

A word on this clonotype: A much larger clone lies one base from this, so it may be a read error. V usage is TRBV5-1 and J usage is TRBJ2-5, with 8 bases fitting TRBD1. The CDR3 is made up of 12 amino acids. Germline CDR1 and CDR2: SGHRS and YFSETQ. In nucleotides, the CDR3 is TGCGCCAGCAGGGACAGGGAGGAGACCCACTACTTC. Its translation: CASRDREETHYF.

This clonotype was recorded at least ten times. This chain uses TRBV7-9 with TRBJ2-7; D is undetermined. V lost 6 bases and J 1 base, leaving 4 bases between the germline ends. Looked up from germline, CDR1 is SEHNR and CDR2 is FQNEAQ (reference sequence). This CDR3 has 11 residues. The CDR3 DNA sequence: TGTGCCAGCAGTCGATCCTACGAGCAGTACTTC. Its protein product is CASSRSYEQYF.

Ten or more counts support this clonotype. The rearrangement joins TRBV10-3 to TRBJ1-6; D unresolved. The V and J ends lost 6 bases and 7 bases respectively, with 10 bases between them. The germline gives CDR1 ENHRY, CDR2 SYGVKD. The CDR3 is 13 amino acids. The CDR3 here is CAIRRGVNSPLHF. The CDR3 DNA is TGTGCCATCAGGCGAGGTGTGAATTCACCCCTCCACTTT.

This clonotype was counted many times. This chain links TRBV4-2 with TRBJ2-7; 7 nucleotides agree with TRBD2. Per the germline V gene, CDR1 is LGHNA and CDR2 is YNFKEQ. J was trimmed by 7 bases and V by 1 base; bases with no gene match: 13. The CDR3 is 16 amino acids. CDR3 sequence (DNA): TGTGCCAGCAGCCAAGCTTTGACTAGCTTACGCGCAGAGCAGTACTTC. Translating it yields CASSQALTSLRAEQYF.

This clonotype was recorded at least ten times. Lacking the conserved final phenylalanine or tryptophan, this CDR3 likely reflects a read error. The rearrangement uses TRBV20-1 and TRBJ2-3, with 11 bases matching TRBD2. V was pared by 3 bases and J by 1 base, with 9 bases of the junction left unmatched. The CDR3 has 17 amino acids. Germline V gene sequence: CDR1 DFQATT, CDR2 SNEGSKA (reference sequence). CDR3 coding DNA: TGCAGTGCTAGGTCCAATAGCGGGAGGGCCGGCACAGATACGCAGTATCTT. Protein: CSARSNSGRAGTDTQYL.

The rearrangement uses TRBV4-1 and TRBJ2-1; D perhaps matches TRBD1 (5 bases). Looked up from germline, CDR1 is MGHRA and CDR2 is YSYEKL. Trimming stripped 0 bases from V and 4 bases from J, with 10 bases between. CDR3 size: 15 residues. CDR3 loop: CASSQEPGIYNEQFF. CDR3 DNA: TGCGCCAGCAGCCAAGAACCAGGGATTTACAATGAGCAGTTCTTC.

The V gene is TRBV25-1, the J gene TRBJ2-3; D may be TRBD1 or TRBD2 (5 bases each). Looked up from germline, CDR1 is MGHDK and CDR2 is SYGVNS. The V and J ends lost 7 bases and 0 bases respectively, with 17 bases between them. The CDR3 sequence is 16 residues long. Written as DNA, the CDR3 is TGTGCCAGCACGCCGGGGACGACGCTAAGCACAGATACGCAGTATTTT. This codes for CASTPGTTLSTDTQYF. Using reference TRBV25-1 and TRBJ2-3 for the parts outside the CDR3, the full variable domain is EADIYQTPRYLVIGTGKKITLECSQTMGHDKMYWYQQDPGMELHLIHYSYGVNSTEKGDLSSESTVSRIRTEHFPLTLESARPSHTSQYLCASTPGTTLSTDTQYFGPGTRLTVL.

This clonotype occurred many times. The chain carries TRBV20-1 and TRBJ2-7; no clear D gene. Looked up from germline, CDR1 is DFQATT and CDR2 is SNEGSKA (reference sequence). V was cut by 2 bases and J by 2 bases, with 4 bases left in between. The CDR3 is 11 amino acids. CDR3 nucleotides: TGCAGTGCTAGAAACGCCTACGAGCAGTACTTC. Its translation: CSARNAYEQYF.

This clonotype was seen ten or more times. This sequence joins TRBV13 and TRBJ2-1, with 13 bases fitting TRBD2. Trimming at V came to 4 bases and at J to 10 bases, leaving 10 bases not matched to a gene. Germline CDR1 is PRHDT and CDR2 is FYEKMQ (reference sequence). The length of the CDR3 is 16 residues. The CDR3 sequence: CASSSQRLAGGVEQFF. The CDR3, as DNA: TGTGCCAGCAGCTCCCAACGACTAGCGGGAGGTGTAGAGCAGTTCTTC.

This clonotype was seen a handful of times. The genes are TRBV27 and TRBJ1-5; D may be TRBD1 (6 bases). This CDR3 has 15 residues. The germline gives CDR1 MNHEY, CDR2 SMNVEV (reference sequence). V was pared by 5 bases and J by 4 bases, with 15 bases between. This CDR3 reads CASSQTGTINQPQHF. In DNA, the CDR3 is TGTGCCAGCAGTCAGACCGGGACAATAAATCAGCCCCAGCATTTT.

A few counts support this clonotype. A read error may be the cause here, since a much bigger clone is one base away. The gene calls are TRBV19 and TRBJ2-6, with TRBD1 matching 8 bases. CDR1 and CDR2 from the germline V gene are LNHDA and SQIVND (reference sequence). This CDR3 spans 19 amino acids. CDR3 protein: CASTGGAGTGNSGANALTF. DNA of the CDR3: TGTGCCAGTACCGGGGGTGCCGGGACAGGCAACTCTGGGGCCAACGCCCTGACTTTC.

This clonotype was recorded at least ten times. The gene calls are TRBV2 and TRBJ2-2; TRBD2 aligns across 8 bases. Trimming cost V 1 base and J 1 base; bases outside gene matches: 2. Looked up from germline, CDR1 is SNHLY and CDR2 is FYNNEI. The CDR3 extends over 16 amino acids. The DNA for the CDR3 is TGTGCCAGCAGTGAAGTGCGGGGGGTGAACACCGGGGAGCTGTTTTTT. Protein: CASSEVRGVNTGELFF.

In its sample, this clonotype was seen a few times. The V and J genes are TRBV11-3 and TRBJ2-6; 8 bases align to TRBD1. The CDR3 sequence is 17 residues long. J lost 0 bases, V lost 7 bases, and 8 bases had no gene match. Per the germline V gene, CDR1 is SGHNT and CDR2 is YENEEA. Here the CDR3 DNA reads TGTGCCAGCAACTGGACAGGGAAGAGCTCTGGGGCCAACGTCCTGACTTTC. Translated, it gives CASNWTGKSSGANVLTF. The full variable domain, its missing parts supplied by reference TRBV11-3 and TRBJ2-6, is EAGVVQSPRYKIIEKKQPVAFWCNPISGHNTLYWYLQNLGQGPELLIRYENEEAVDDSQLPKDRFSAERLKGVDSTLKIQPAELGDSAVYLCASNWTGKSSGANVLTFGAGSRLTVL.

A word on this clonotype: An end of the junction does not agree with germline; a read error may underlie this. The chain employs TRBV11-3 and TRBJ2-1, with TRBD2 matching 11 bases. The germline V gene encodes CDR1 SGHNT and CDR2 YENEEA. The CDR3 extends over 19 amino acids. This chain's CDR3 is CASSLRFGTSGGNYNGQFF. For the CDR3, the DNA is TGTGCCAGCAGCCTAAGATTCGGGACTAGCGGCGGCAACTACAATGGGCAGTTCTTC.